Each of the 24 T cell receptor beta chains below was sequenced from the same sample in a study of T-cell reconstitution after alpha-beta-depleted transplantation in children (TCRdb year 2016). Libraries were constructed by PCR. Data came from an Illumina HiSeq 2500. TCR libraries were prepared with molecular barcoding, using unique molecular identifiers to normalize TCRbeta repertoire quantification. Through fastp at Q25 and MiXCR, TCRdb rebuilt clones from the public reads, retaining in-frame beta chains. When rows share a CDR3 protein, they turn into one entry using the most common DNA and genes. The sample table records 600,000 to 700,000 distinct CDR3 sequences; approximately 16% of these occur just once. The ten largest account for 1.1% of the sample. The sample consisted of PBMCs from the stem cell graft donor, taken from the stem cell graft. The receptors derive from a human donor who donated a stem cell graft to a child with acute myeloid leukemia.

This clonotype was counted a few times. The V gene is TRBV20-1, the J gene TRBJ1-2, with TRBD1 identical over 9 bases. The CDR3 is made up of 14 amino acids. Unmatched junction bases numbered 8, after V lost 4 bases and J lost 5 bases. Looked up from germline, CDR1 is DFQATT and CDR2 is SNEGSKA (reference sequence). The CDR3 region has the DNA TGCAGTGCTACGGGACAGGGAGTCGGGTATGGCTACACCTTC. The encoded protein is CSATGQGVGYGYTF.

This clonotype was counted ten times or more. The J gene is TRBJ2-7, the V gene TRBV12-3 or TRBV12-4, with 8 bases identical to TRBD2. V lost 2 bases to trimming and J lost 2 bases; unmatched junction nucleotides: 2. This CDR3 contains 14 residues. As DNA, the CDR3 is TGTGCCAGCAGTTTATCGGGGGGGCCCTACGAGCAGTACTTC. Protein sequence: CASSLSGGPYEQYF.

This clonotype was counted many times. The genes are TRBV20-1 and TRBJ2-3, with 7 bases lining up with TRBD1. V lost 3 bases and J lost 1; bases outside the gene matches: 7. The CDR3 has 15 amino acids. Germline V gene sequence: CDR1 DFQATT, CDR2 SNEGSKA (reference sequence). DNA for the CDR3: TGCAGTGCTAGCGATGGACAGGAGGGCACAGATACGCAGTATTTT. Its translation: CSASDGQEGTDTQYF.

The chain joins TRBV4-3 to TRBJ2-7, with 7 positions matching TRBD2. V gave up 0 bases and J gave up 1 base; unmatched junction bases: 6. The CDR3 is 16 residues long. Per the germline V gene, CDR1 is LGHNA and CDR2 is YSLEER. CDR3 sequence: CASSQEGGELSYEQYF. CDR3 DNA sequence: TGCGCCAGCAGCCAAGAGGGGGGGGAATTATCCTACGAGCAGTACTTC.

In this sample, this clonotype turned up many times. This chain uses TRBV20-1 with TRBJ1-2, with D possibly being TRBD1 (5 bases). V was shortened by 0 bases and J by 7 bases, with 12 bases between the two germline ends. The CDR3 sequence is 13 residues long. Germline lookup yields CDR1 DFQATT and CDR2 SNEGSKA (reference sequence). The CDR3 DNA is TGCAGTGCTAGAGATCCAGGGTTTCTTGGCTACACCTTC. Translated: CSARDPGFLGYTF.

This clonotype was detected a few times. The genes are TRBV7-2 and TRBJ2-7, with TRBD2 matching 8 bases. This CDR3 comprises 15 residues. The germline V gene encodes CDR1 SGHTA and CDR2 FQGNSA. The V segment lost 2 bases and the J segment 1 base; nucleotides outside the gene matches: 4. The CDR3 spells CASSLYTSGSYEQYF. The CDR3 nucleotides read TGTGCCAGCAGCTTATATACTAGCGGTTCCTACGAGCAGTACTTC.

This clonotype has a count of ten or more. J is TRBJ2-7 and V is TRBV15; D remains ambiguous. The CDR3 has 12 residues. Trimming took off 0 bases at V and 7 bases at J, with 7 bases between the two ends. Germline values: CDR1 LNHNV, CDR2 YYDKDF (reference sequence). The CDR3 bases are TGTGCCACCAGCAGAGATCGGCAGGAGCAGTACTTC. This codes for CATSRDRQEQYF. Using reference TRBV15 and TRBJ2-7 for the parts outside the CDR3, the full variable domain is DAMVIQNPRYQVTQFGKPVTLSCSQTLNHNVMYWYQQKSSQAPKLLFHYYDKDFNNEADTPDNFQSRRPNTSFCFLDIRSPGLGDTAMYLCATSRDRQEQYFGPGTRLTVT.

The V call is TRBV10-3, the J call TRBJ2-5, with D possibly being TRBD1 or TRBD2 (7 bases each). V lost 6 bases, J lost 3 bases, and 14 bases lay in between. The CDR3 loop spans 14 amino acids. Germline V gives CDR1 ENHRY, CDR2 SYGVKD. The CDR3 region is CAISRDSGKETQYF. The DNA of the CDR3 is TGTGCCATCAGCCGGGACAGCGGGAAAGAGACCCAGTACTTC.

The rearrangement links TRBV28 to TRBJ2-7; D perhaps matches TRBD1 (6 bases). Germline-derived CDR1 and CDR2 are MDHEN and SYDVKM. CDR3 length: 12 amino acids. V was trimmed by 2 bases and J by 7 bases, leaving 9 bases between them. CDR3 nucleotides: TGTGCCAGCAGTTTAGTACAGGGAGAGCAGTACGTC. This translates into CASSLVQGEQYV.

This clonotype was counted ten times or more. The J gene is TRBJ1-1, the V gene TRBV5-1; no firm D call. Germline V gene data show CDR1 as SGHRS and CDR2 as YFSETQ. Trimming removed 1 base at V and 6 bases at J, with 19 bases between. This CDR3 region has 16 residues. CDR3 protein: CASSLTRSTTGSEAFF. DNA for the CDR3: TGCGCCAGCAGCTTGACACGGTCTACCACCGGTTCTGAAGCTTTCTTT.

This clonotype was detected many times. The chain uses TRBV29-1 and TRBJ2-2; 12 positions match TRBD2. V was pared by 6 bases and J by 7 bases, with 12 bases of the junction left unmatched. Germline CDR1 SQVTM, CDR2 ANQGSEA. The CDR3 is 16 residues long. For the CDR3, the DNA is TGCAGCGTATCCCTCGGGACTAGCGGGCTTAGCGGGGAGCTGTTTTTT. This gives the protein CSVSLGTSGLSGELFF.

The rearrangement joins TRBV2 to TRBJ2-7; D remains unclear. Trimming removed 4 bases from V and 1 base from J, with 5 bases in between. CDR3 length equals 12 residues. Germline V CDR1 and CDR2: SNHLY, FYNNEI. The DNA for the CDR3 is TGTGCCAGCAGTGCAGTTTCCTACGAGCAGTACGTC. It yields the protein CASSAVSYEQYV.

The chain combines TRBV13 with TRBJ1-4, with a weak D call TRBD1 (5 bases). From germline, CDR1 is PRHDT and CDR2 FYEKMQ (reference sequence). The V and J ends lost 0 bases and 3 bases respectively, with 11 bases between them. The CDR3 is 16 residues long. As DNA, the CDR3 is TGTGCCAGCAGCTTAGGAATATGGGACCCTAATGAAAAACTGTTTTTT. As protein: CASSLGIWDPNEKLFF.

At least ten counts were recorded for this clonotype. The genes are TRBV20-1 and TRBJ2-7; 8 positions match TRBD1. Germline trimming cut 6 bases from V and 6 bases from J; bases unmatched to any gene: 16. The germline V gene encodes CDR1 DFQATT and CDR2 SNEGSKA (reference sequence). The CDR3 totals 15 residues. The CDR3 reads CSAIHGTGGEREQYF. CDR3 DNA: TGCAGTGCCATCCACGGGACAGGTGGGGAACGCGAGCAGTACTTC.

This clonotype was observed a handful of times. CDR3 loop: CASSLGGIRTEAFF. In DNA form, the CDR3 reads TGTGCCAGCAGTTTGGGAGGGATTAGGACTGAAGCTTTCTTT. The chain has TRBV27 and TRBJ1-1, with unresolved D. Germline V lookup: CDR1 MNHEY, CDR2 SMNVEV (reference sequence). V dropped 3 bases and J dropped 5 bases, with 13 bases sitting between them. The CDR3 contains 14 residues.

This clonotype was detected ten times or more. The chain has TRBV29-1 and TRBJ2-2; D may be TRBD1 (5 bases). The V end was cut by 4 bases, the J end by 5 bases, with 11 bases between. Germline values: CDR1 SQVTM, CDR2 ANQGSEA. There are 13 residues in the CDR3. The CDR3 nucleotides read TGCAGCGTTGTCCAGGGTAGAACCGGGGAGCTGTTTTTT. Protein sequence: CSVVQGRTGELFF.

This chain links TRBV10-3 with TRBJ2-4; TRBD1 aligns across 8 bases. The CDR3 runs 14 residues. V was pared by 6 bases and J by 9 bases, with 10 bases of the junction left unmatched. CDR1 and CDR2 (germline): ENHRY, SYGVKD. CDR3 loop: CAISPGTGQGIQYF. The CDR3, as DNA: TGTGCCATCAGCCCCGGGACAGGCCAGGGCATTCAGTACTTC.

The chain recombines TRBV20-1 with TRBJ2-7, with D perhaps TRBD2 (6 bases). Germline V gene sequence: CDR1 DFQATT, CDR2 SNEGSKA (reference sequence). Between the trimmed V and J ends, which lost 1 base and 3 bases, there was a span of 19 bases. The CDR3 spans 16 residues. The CDR3 DNA follows: TGCAGTGCTAGAGGGACTACGGCCCCTTCTAGCTACGAGCAGTACTTC. It yields the protein CSARGTTAPSSYEQYF.

This clonotype was counted many times. The CDR3, as DNA: TGTGCCAGCATTGCAGGGGGCGCGGATGGCTACACCTTC. It encodes CASIAGGADGYTF. This chain uses TRBV6-6 with TRBJ1-2, with 8 bases that match TRBD1. This CDR3 region has 13 residues. Per the germline V gene, CDR1 is MNHNY and CDR2 is SVGAGI (reference sequence). Trimming at V came to 7 bases and at J to 6 bases, leaving 7 bases not matched to a gene.

This clonotype was seen only a few times. V gene TRBV12-3 or TRBV12-4 combines with J gene TRBJ1-6; D is ambiguous. The V end was cut by 4 bases, the J end by 2 bases, with 12 bases between. The CDR3 spans 16 residues. The CDR3 is CASSWAPRTYNSPLHF. Written as DNA, the CDR3 is TGTGCCAGCAGTTGGGCCCCCCGGACCTATAATTCACCCCTCCACTTT.

There are many counts of this clonotype. The chain joins TRBV29-1 to TRBJ2-1, with 9 nucleotides matching TRBD1. Trimming at V came to 5 bases and at J to 0 bases, leaving 8 bases not matched to a gene. CDR3 length equals 16 residues. The germline CDR1 and CDR2 sequences are SQVTM and ANQGSEA. DNA of the CDR3: TGCAGCGTTACTCCCGGGACAGGGAGCTCCTACAATGAGCAGTTCTTC. The encoded protein is CSVTPGTGSSYNEQFF.

V usage is TRBV18 and J usage is TRBJ2-5, with D tentatively TRBD1 (5 bases). Germline CDR1 reads KGHSH; CDR2 reads LQKENI. Trimming removed 3 bases at V and 5 bases at J, with 10 bases between. This CDR3 spans 13 amino acids. The CDR3 nucleotides are TGTGCCAGCTCACCTCAGGGTCCCGAGACCCAGTACTTC. It translates to CASSPQGPETQYF.

V is TRBV6-1 and J is TRBJ1-1; weak D call: TRBD1 (5 bases). CDR1 MNHNS and CDR2 SASEGT come from the germline V gene. The ends were cut back, 3 bases at V and 10 bases at J, with 6 bases in the middle. This CDR3 is 10 amino acids long. The chain's CDR3 is CASSDRAAFF. The CDR3 DNA reads as TGTGCCAGCAGTGACAGGGCAGCTTTCTTT.

This sequence joins TRBV7-2 and TRBJ2-1; 8 nucleotides match TRBD2. J gave up 3 bases and V 4 bases, and 8 bases lay outside the gene matches. The CDR3 is 16 amino acids. Germline V gene data show CDR1 as SGHTA and CDR2 as FQGNSA. This CDR3 is CASSSSGLPVYNEQFF. In DNA, the CDR3 is TGTGCCAGCAGCTCTAGCGGGCTCCCAGTCTACAATGAGCAGTTCTTC.